This TCR beta chain is drawn from a study of blood T cell repertoires in COVID-19. Participant-reported clinical history was the basis for cohort assignment. Sequencing used immunoSEQ multiplex PCR; TCRdb keeps in-frame clones, though not all of them. The table shows over 250,000 clones, with roughly 90% occurring only once. Sequenced sample: PBMCs or T cells enriched from blood (not recorded which). The receptor was derived from a woman younger than 35 who had recovered from COVID-19.

CDR3 sequence: CASSSGARDTQYF. CDR3 in DNA: TGTGCCAGCAGCTCCGGAGCCAGAGATACGCAGTATTTT. The chain is built from TRBV11-3 and TRBJ2-3; D uncertain. V shed 4 bases and J shed 5 bases, with 10 bases lying between them. The CDR3 loop spans 13 amino acids. The germline CDR1 and CDR2 sequences are SGHNT and YENEEA.